The clone carrying this T cell receptor (beta chain) was seen a single time. V lost 5 bases to trimming and J lost 6 bases, with 7 bases between them. The CDR3 runs 12 residues. Germline V gene data show CDR1 as SGHNT and CDR2 as YENEEA. This entry belongs to a study of shared clonotypes between healthy human individuals. The protocol was immunoSEQ multiplex PCR, while the TCRdb copy is restricted to in-frame clones and leaves out a portion. The sample shows 500,000 to 550,000 clones, 90% to 97% of them seen only once. The receptor was derived from a woman aged 25 to 39 in good health. Sequenced input: naive CD4+ T cells sorted from blood. The subset was: CD45RA+ positively selected. The chain couples TRBV11-3 to TRBJ2-2; D remains ambiguous. DNA of the CDR3: TGTGCCAGCAGCACCTACGCCGGGGAGCTGTTTTTT. Protein: CASSTYAGELFF.